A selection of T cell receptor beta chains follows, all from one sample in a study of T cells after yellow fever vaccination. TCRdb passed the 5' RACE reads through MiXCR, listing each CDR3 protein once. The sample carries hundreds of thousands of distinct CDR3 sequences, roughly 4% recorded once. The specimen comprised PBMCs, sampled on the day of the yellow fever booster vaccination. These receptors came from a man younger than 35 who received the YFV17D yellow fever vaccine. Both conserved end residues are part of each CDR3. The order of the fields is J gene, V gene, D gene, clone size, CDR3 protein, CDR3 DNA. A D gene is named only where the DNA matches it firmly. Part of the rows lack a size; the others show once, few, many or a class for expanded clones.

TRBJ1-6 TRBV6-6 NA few CASRGGRRNWALHF TGTGCCAGCAGGGGCGGACGGCGAAATTGGGCCCTCCACTTT
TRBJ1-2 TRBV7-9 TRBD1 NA CASSLDRGANYGYTF TGTGCCAGCAGCTTAGACAGGGGAGCTAACTATGGCTACACCTTC
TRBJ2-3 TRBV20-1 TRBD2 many CSAPGLADTQYF TGCAGTGCTCCGGGACTAGCGGATACGCAGTATTTT
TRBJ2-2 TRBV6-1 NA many CASRGRDSALEELFF TGTGCCAGCAGAGGCAGGGACTCAGCGTTGGAGGAGCTGTTTTTT
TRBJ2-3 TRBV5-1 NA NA CASSAEGDMSADTQYF TGCGCCAGCAGCGCGGAAGGGGACATGTCCGCAGATACGCAGTATTTT
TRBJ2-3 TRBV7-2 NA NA CASSLVGWDTQYF TGTGCCAGCAGCTTAGTGGGTTGGGATACGCAGTATTTT
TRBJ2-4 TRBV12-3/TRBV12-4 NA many CASSLSGEDIQYF TGTGCCAGCAGTTTGTCGGGAGAGGACATTCAGTACTTC
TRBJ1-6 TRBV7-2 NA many CASSLGVGIFLHF TGTGCCAGCAGCTTAGGGGTCGGGATATTCCTCCACTTT
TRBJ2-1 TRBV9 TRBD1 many CASSVVLPGQGAYEQFF TGTGCCAGCAGCGTAGTCCTTCCGGGACAGGGGGCTTATGAGCAGTTCTTC
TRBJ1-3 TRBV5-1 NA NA CASSRGRGVSGNTIYF TGCGCCAGCAGCCGAGGGAGGGGAGTCTCTGGAAACACCATATATTTT
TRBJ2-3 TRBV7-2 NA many CASAPSGVTDTQYF TGTGCCAGCGCTCCCTCGGGGGTCACAGATACGCAGTATTTT
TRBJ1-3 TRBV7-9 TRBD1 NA CASSFSRGQQPAFSGNTIYF TGTGCCAGCAGCTTCAGCAGGGGGCAACAACCGGCCTTCTCTGGAAACACCATATATTTT